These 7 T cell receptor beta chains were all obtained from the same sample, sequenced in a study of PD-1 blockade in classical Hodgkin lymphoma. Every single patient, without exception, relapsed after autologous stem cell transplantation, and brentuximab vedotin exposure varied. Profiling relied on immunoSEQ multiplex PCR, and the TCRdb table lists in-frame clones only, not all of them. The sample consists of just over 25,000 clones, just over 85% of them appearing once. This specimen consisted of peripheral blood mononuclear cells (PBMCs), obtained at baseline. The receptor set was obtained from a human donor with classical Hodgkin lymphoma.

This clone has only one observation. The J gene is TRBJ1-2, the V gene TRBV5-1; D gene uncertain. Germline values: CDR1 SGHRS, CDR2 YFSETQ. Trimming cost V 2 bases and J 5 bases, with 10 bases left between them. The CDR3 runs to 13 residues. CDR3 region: CASSFQANYGYTF. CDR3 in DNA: TGCGCCAGCAGCTTTCAGGCCAATTATGGCTACACCTTC.

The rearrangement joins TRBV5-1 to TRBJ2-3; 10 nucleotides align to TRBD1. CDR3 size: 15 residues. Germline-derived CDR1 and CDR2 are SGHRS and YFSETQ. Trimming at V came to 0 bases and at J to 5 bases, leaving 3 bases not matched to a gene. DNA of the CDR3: TGCGCCAGCAGCTTGGCCGGACAGGGGGAAGATACGCAGTATTTT. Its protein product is CASSLAGQGEDTQYF.

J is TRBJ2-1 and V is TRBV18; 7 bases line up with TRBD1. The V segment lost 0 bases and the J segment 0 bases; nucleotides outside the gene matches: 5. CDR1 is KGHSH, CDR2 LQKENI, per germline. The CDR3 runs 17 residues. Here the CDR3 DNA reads TGTGCCAGCTCACCACCGACAGGGCCAAGCTCCTACAATGAGCAGTTCTTC. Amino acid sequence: CASSPPTGPSSYNEQFF.

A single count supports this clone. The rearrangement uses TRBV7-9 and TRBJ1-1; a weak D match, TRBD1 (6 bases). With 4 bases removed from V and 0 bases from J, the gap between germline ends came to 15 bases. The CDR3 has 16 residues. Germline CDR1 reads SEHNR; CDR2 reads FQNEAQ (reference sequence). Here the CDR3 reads CASSSRGGTLNTEAFF. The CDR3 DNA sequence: TGTGCCAGCAGCTCAAGGGGGGGAACCTTGAACACTGAAGCTTTCTTT.

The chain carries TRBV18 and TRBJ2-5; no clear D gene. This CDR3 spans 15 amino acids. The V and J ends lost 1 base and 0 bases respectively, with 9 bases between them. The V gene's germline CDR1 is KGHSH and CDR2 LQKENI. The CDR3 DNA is TGTGCCAGCTCACCACTGGCACAGAACCAAGAGACCCAGTACTTC. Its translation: CASSPLAQNQETQYF.

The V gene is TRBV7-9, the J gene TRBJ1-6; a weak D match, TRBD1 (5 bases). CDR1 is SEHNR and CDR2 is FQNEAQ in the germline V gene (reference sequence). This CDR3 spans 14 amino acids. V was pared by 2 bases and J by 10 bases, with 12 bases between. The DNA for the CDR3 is TGTGCCAGCAGCTTACAGGGTGACCCCTCACCCCTCCACTTT. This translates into CASSLQGDPSPLHF.

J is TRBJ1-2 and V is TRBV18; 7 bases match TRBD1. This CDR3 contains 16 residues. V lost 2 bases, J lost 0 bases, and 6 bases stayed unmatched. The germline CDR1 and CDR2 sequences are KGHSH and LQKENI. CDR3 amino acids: CASSPVQGQANYGYTF. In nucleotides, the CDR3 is TGTGCCAGCTCACCAGTACAGGGGCAAGCTAACTATGGCTACACCTTC.